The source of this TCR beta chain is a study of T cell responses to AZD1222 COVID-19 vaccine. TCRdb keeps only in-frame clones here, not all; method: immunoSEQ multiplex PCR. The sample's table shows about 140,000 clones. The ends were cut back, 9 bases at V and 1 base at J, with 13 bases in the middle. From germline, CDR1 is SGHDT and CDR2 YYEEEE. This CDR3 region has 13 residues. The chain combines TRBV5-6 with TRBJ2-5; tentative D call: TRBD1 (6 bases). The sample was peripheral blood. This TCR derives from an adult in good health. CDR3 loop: CATSWDTQETQYF. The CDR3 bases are TGTGCCACCAGTTGGGACACCCAAGAGACCCAGTACTTC.